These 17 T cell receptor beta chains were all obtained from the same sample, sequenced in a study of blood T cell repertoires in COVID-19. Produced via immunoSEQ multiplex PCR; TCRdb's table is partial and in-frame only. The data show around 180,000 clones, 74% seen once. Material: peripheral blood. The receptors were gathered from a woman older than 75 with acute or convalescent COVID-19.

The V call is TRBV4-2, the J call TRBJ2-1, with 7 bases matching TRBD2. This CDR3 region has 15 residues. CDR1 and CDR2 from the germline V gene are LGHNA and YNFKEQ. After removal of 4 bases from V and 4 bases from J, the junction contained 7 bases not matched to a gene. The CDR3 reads CASSPLAEFYNEQFF. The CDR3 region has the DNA TGTGCCAGCAGCCCGCTAGCGGAATTTTACAATGAGCAGTTCTTC.

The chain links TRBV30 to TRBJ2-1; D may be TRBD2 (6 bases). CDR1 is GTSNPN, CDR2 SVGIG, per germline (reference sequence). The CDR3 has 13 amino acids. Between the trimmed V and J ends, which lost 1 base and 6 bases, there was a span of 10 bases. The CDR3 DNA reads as TGTGCCTGGAGTGCGGGGACTCCCAATGAGCAGTTCTTC. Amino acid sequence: CAWSAGTPNEQFF. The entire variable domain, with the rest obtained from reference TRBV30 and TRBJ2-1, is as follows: SQTIHQWPATLVQPVGSPLSLECTVEGTSNPNLYWYRQAAGRGLQLLFYSVGIGQISSEVPQNLSASRPQDRQFILSSKKLLLSDSGFYLCAWSAGTPNEQFFGPGTRLTVL.

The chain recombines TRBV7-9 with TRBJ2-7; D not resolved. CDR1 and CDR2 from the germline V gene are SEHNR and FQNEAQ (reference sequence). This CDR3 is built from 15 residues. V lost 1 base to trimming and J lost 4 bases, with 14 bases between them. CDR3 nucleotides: TGTGCCAGCAGCTTAGTATCGGCAGGTAGTTACGAGCAGTACTTC. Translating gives CASSLVSAGSYEQYF. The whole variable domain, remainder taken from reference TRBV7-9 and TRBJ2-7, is DTGVSQNPRHKITKRGQNVTFRCDPISEHNRLYWYRQTLGQGPEFLTYFQNEAQLEKSRLLSDRFSAERPKGSFSTLEIQRTEQGDSAMYLCASSLVSAGSYEQYFGPGTRLTVT.

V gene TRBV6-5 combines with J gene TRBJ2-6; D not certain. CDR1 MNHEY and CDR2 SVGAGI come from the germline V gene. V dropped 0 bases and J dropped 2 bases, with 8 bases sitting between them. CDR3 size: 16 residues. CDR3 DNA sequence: TGTGCCAGCAGTTACTCGTTCGCGGCTGGGGCCAACGTCCTGACTTTC. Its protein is CASSYSFAAGANVLTF.

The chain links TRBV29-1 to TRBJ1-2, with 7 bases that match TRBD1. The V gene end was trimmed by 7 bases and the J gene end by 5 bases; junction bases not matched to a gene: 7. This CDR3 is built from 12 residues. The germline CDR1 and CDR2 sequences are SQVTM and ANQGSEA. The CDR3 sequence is CSATGVGYGYTF. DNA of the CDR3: TGCAGCGCCACAGGGGTAGGGTATGGCTACACCTTC.

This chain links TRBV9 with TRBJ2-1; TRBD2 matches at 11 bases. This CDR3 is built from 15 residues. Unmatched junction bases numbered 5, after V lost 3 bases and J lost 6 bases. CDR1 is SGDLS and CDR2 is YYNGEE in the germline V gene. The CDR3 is CASSALAGATNEQFF. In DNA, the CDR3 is TGTGCCAGCAGCGCACTAGCGGGAGCCACCAATGAGCAGTTCTTC. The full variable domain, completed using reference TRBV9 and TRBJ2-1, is DSGVTQTPKHLITATGQRVTLRCSPRSGDLSVYWYQQSLDQGLQFLIQYYNGEERAKGNILERFSAQQFPDLHSELNLSSLELGDSALYFCASSALAGATNEQFFGPGTRLTVL.

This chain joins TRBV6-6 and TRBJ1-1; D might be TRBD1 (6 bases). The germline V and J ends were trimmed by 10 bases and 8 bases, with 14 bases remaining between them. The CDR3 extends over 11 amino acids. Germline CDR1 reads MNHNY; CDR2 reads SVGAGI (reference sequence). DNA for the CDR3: TGTGCCATCCAGTTGGACAGCGAAGCTTTCTTT. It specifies CAIQLDSEAFF.

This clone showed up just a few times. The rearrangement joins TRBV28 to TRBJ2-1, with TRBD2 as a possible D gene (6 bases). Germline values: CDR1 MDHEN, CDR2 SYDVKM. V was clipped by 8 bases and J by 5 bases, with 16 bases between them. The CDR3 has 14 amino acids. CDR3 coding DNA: TGTGCCAGCGTTTCGGGGGATTCCAACAATGAGCAGTTCTTC. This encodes CASVSGDSNNEQFF.

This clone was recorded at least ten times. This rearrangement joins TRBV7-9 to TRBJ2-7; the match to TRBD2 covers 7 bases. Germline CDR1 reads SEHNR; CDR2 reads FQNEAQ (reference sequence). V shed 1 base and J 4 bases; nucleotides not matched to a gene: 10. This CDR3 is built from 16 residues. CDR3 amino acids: CASSLDSAGDSYEQYF. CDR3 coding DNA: TGTGCCAGCAGCTTAGACTCTGCGGGAGATTCTTACGAGCAGTACTTC.

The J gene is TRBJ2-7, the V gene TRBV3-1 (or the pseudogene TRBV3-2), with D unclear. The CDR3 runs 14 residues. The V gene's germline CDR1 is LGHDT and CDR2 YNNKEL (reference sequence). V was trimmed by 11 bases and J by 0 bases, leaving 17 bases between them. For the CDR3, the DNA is TGTGCCGGTATTCGTTTCACTCTCTCCTACGAGCAGTACTTC. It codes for CAGIRFTLSYEQYF.

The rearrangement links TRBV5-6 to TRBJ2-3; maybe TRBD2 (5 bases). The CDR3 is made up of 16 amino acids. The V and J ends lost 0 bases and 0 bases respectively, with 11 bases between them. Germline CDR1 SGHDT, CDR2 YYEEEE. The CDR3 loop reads CASSLDASYSTDTQYF. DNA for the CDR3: TGTGCCAGCAGCTTGGACGCTAGCTATAGCACAGATACGCAGTATTTT.

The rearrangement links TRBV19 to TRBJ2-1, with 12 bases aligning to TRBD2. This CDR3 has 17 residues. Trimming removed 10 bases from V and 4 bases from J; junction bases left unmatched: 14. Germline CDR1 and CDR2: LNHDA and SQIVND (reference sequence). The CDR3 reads CATGRLAGVFGYNEQFF. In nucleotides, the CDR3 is TGTGCCACCGGAAGACTAGCGGGAGTATTCGGGTACAATGAGCAGTTCTTC.

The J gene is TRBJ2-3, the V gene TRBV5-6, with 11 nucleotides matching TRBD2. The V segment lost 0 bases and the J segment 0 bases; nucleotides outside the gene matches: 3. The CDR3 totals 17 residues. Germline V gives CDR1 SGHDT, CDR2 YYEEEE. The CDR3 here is CASSLELAGASTDTQYF. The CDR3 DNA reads TGTGCCAGCAGCTTGGAACTAGCGGGGGCTAGCACAGATACGCAGTATTTT.

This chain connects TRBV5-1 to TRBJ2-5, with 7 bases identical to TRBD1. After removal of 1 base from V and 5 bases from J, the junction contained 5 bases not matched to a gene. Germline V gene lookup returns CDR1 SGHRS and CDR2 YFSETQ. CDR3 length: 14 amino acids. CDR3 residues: CASSLLRQGETQYF. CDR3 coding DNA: TGCGCCAGCAGCTTGCTTCGACAGGGTGAGACCCAGTACTTC.

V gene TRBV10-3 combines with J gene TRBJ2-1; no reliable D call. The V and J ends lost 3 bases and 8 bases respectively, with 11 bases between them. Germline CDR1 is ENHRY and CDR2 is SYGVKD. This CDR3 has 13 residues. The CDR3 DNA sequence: TGTGCCATCAGTGAAGCAGCGATCGATGAGCAGTTCTTC. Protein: CAISEAAIDEQFF.

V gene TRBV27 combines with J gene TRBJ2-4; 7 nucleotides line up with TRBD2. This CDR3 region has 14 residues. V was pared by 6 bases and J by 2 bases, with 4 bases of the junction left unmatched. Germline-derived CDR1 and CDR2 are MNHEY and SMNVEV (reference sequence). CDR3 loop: CASSPGTTKNIQYF. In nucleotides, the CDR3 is TGTGCCAGCAGCCCCGGGACTACCAAAAACATTCAGTACTTC.

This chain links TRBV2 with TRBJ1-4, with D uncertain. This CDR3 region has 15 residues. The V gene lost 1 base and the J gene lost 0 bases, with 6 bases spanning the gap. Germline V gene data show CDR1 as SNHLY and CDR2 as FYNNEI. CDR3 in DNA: TGTGCCAGCAGTGAAGGGGCAGCAACTAATGAAAAACTGTTTTTT. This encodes CASSEGAATNEKLFF.